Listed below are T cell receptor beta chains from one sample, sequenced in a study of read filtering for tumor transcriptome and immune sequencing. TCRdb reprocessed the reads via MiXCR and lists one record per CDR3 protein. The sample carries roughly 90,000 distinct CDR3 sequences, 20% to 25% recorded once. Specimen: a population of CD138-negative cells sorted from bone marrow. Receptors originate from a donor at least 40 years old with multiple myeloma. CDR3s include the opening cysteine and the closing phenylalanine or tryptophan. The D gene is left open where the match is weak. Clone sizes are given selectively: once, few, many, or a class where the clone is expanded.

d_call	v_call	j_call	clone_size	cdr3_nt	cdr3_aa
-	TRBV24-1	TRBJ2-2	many	TGTGCCACCATACAGGGCACCACCACCGGGGAGCTGTTTTTT	CATIQGTTTGELFF
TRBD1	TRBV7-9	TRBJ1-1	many	TGTGCCAGCAGCGTACCCGGACAGGTTAACAGGGAAGCTTTCTTT	CASSVPGQVNREAFF
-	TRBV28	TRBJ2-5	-	TGTGCCAGCAGGACGTCATGGCAGTTACAAGAGACCCGGTACTTC	CASRTSWQLQETRYF
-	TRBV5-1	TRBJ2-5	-	TGCGCCAGCAGCACCGACAGCCAAGAGACCCAGTACTTC	CASSTDSQETQYF
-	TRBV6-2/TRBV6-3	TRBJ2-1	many	TGTGCCAGCAGTTACTCGACTGTTGGTGGGGGGGCCGAAAATGAGCAGTTCTTC	CASSYSTVGGGAENEQFF
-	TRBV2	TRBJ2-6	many	TGTGCCAGCAGCAGAGGCTCTGGGGCCAACGTCCTGACTTTC	CASSRGSGANVLTF
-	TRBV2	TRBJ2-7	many	TGTGCCAGCAAGGCTAGCCCTGTCTCCTACGAGCAGTACTTC	CASKASPVSYEQYF
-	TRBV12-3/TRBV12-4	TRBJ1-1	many	TGTGCCAGCAGTTTCGAGGTTTCGGAGGCGGTGGGCACTGAAGCTTTCTTT	CASSFEVSEAVGTEAFF
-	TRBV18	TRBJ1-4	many	TGTGCCAGCTCCGGGACGGCCATGGCGGGAGTCGAAAAACTGTTTTTT	CASSGTAMAGVEKLFF
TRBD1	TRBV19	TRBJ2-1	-	TGTGCCAGTAGTTGGGGGACAGGGGGCTTCGATGAGCAGTTCTTC	CASSWGTGGFDEQFF
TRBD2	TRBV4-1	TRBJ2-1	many	TGCGCCAGCAGCCAATTGACTAGCGGGGGGGCGAATGAGCAGTTCTTC	CASSQLTSGGANEQFF
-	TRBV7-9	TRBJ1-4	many	TGTGCCAGCAGCCCCGGTTTCTCTAATGAAAAACTGTTTTTT	CASSPGFSNEKLFF
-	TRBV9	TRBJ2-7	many	TGTGCCAGCAGCCCTGGACTCGGGCAATCCTACGAGCAGTACTTC	CASSPGLGQSYEQYF
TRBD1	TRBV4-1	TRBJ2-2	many	TGCGCCAGCAGCCGAGTCCCGGGACAGGGGGCCGGGGAGCTGTTTTTT	CASSRVPGQGAGELFF
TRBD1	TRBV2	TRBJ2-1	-	TGTGCCAGCAGACCCAGGGGGAGCTACAATGAGCAGCGCTTC	CASRPRGSYNEQRF
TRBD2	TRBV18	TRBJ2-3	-	TGTGCCAGCTCACTAATGACTAGCGGGGGACCTAGCACAGATACGCAGTATTTT	CASSLMTSGGPSTDTQYF
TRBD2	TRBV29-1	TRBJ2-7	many	TGCAGCGTTATTCGGACTAGCTCCCACGAGCAGTACTTC	CSVIRTSSHEQYF
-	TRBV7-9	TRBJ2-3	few	TGTGCCAGCACCCTAGGACGAACAGATACGCAGTATTTT	CASTLGRTDTQYF
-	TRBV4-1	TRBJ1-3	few	TGCGCCAGCAGCCAAGATTGGACCTACACCATATATTTT	CASSQDWTYTIYF
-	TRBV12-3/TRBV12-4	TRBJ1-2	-	TGTGCCAGCAGTTTTTTAGGGAACTATGGCTACACCTTC	CASSFLGNYGYTF
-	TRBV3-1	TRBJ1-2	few	TGTGCCAGCAGCCCCGTGGCCGGGGATGGCTACACCTTC	CASSPVAGDGYTF
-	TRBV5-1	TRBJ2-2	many	TGCGCCAGCAGCTTGGATTGGTCCGGGGAGCTGTTTTTT	CASSLDWSGELFF
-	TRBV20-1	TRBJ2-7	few	TGCAGTGCTAGACCGTGGACGCATTACTACGAGCAGTACTTC	CSARPWTHYYEQYF
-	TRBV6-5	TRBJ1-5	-	TGTGCCAGCAGCAAAACCGGACGAAATCAGCCCCAGCATTTT	CASSKTGRNQPQHF
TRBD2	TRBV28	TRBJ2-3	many	TGTGCCAGCAGTCCCCAACTAGCGGGGGGCCGAAATACGCAGTATTTT	CASSPQLAGGRNTQYF
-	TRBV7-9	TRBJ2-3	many	TGTGCCAGCAGCTTGGATGCGTATACGCAGTATTTT	CASSLDAYTQYF
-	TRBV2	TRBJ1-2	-	TGTGCCAGCAGCAGGACACCGATCGCCTATGGCTACACCTTC	CASSRTPIAYGYTF
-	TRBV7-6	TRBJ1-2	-	TGTGCCAGCAGTCCCCCGGACTCTTACTATGGCTACACCTTC	CASSPPDSYYGYTF